These 10 T cell receptor beta chains were all obtained from the same sample, sequenced in a study of blood T cell repertoires in COVID-19 (dated by TCRdb to between 2020 and 2021). The library was made by the immunoSEQ multiplex PCR assay. Imported from immuneACCESS, the table was reduced by TCRdb to in-frame sequences with V and J called. These copies leave out some clones; in studies compared against another copy, an unresolved V gene accounts for under half, and the cause of the remainder is not known. For this sample the table gives some 140,000 clones, of which around 79% were detected only once. Of the sample, approximately 5% falls within the top ten clones. Material for sequencing was peripheral blood. The receptors were sampled from a woman aged 70-85 years with COVID-19, enrolled during active disease.

In this sample, this clone turned up a few times. This rearrangement joins TRBV7-2 to TRBJ1-6, with a weak D call TRBD1 (5 bases). This CDR3 has 13 amino acids. The V gene's germline CDR1 is SGHTA and CDR2 FQGNSA. V lost 5 bases to trimming and J lost 15 bases, with 17 bases between them. The CDR3 loop is CASSPGTAFILHF. CDR3 DNA sequence: TGTGCCAGCAGCCCGGGGACTGCCTTTATCCTCCACTTT.

The J gene is TRBJ1-3, the V gene TRBV5-6, with 11 positions matching TRBD1. Looked up from germline, CDR1 is SGHDT and CDR2 is YYEEEE. This CDR3 contains 14 residues. V lost 3 bases and J lost 8; bases outside the gene matches: 4. The CDR3 protein is CASSSGQGADTIYF. The CDR3 nucleotides are TGTGCCAGCAGCTCCGGACAGGGGGCAGACACCATATATTTT. Full variable domain (rest looked up from reference TRBV5-6 and TRBJ1-3): DAGVTQSPTHLIKTRGQQVTLRCSPKSGHDTVSWYQQALGQGPQFIFQYYEEEERQRGNFPDRFSGHQFPNYSSELNVNALLLGDSALYLCASSSGQGADTIYFGEGSWLTVV.

The chain joins TRBV7-8 to TRBJ2-7; 9 positions match TRBD1. V gave up 5 bases and J gave up 3 bases; unmatched junction bases: 14. The germline V gene has CDR1 SGHVS and CDR2 FQNEAQ. This CDR3 comprises 17 residues. The CDR3 nucleotides are TGTGCCAGCAGCCCGCTCGGGAGGACAGGGGTTTACTACGAGCAGTACTTC. Encoded protein: CASSPLGRTGVYYEQYF.

The chain combines TRBV7-2 with TRBJ2-1; 7 nucleotides agree with TRBD2. The CDR3 has 14 amino acids. Unmatched junction bases numbered 1, after V lost 0 bases and J lost 5 bases. Germline loops: CDR1 SGHTA, CDR2 FQGNSA. As DNA, the CDR3 is TGTGCCAGCAGCTTAGCGGGGGGGAACAATGAGCAGTTCTTC. It encodes CASSLAGGNNEQFF. Looking up the rest from reference TRBV7-2 and TRBJ2-1 gives the full variable domain: GAGVSQSPSNKVTEKGKDVELRCDPISGHTALYWYRQSLGQGLEFLIYFQGNSAPDKSGLPSDRFSAERTGGSVSTLTIQRTQQEDSAVYLCASSLAGGNNEQFFGPGTRLTVL.

The chain combines TRBV5-4 with TRBJ2-3; 12 bases agree with TRBD2. The germline V gene encodes CDR1 SGHNT and CDR2 YYREEE (reference sequence). The J segment lost 6 bases and the V segment lost 1 base, leaving 3 bases of the junction unmatched. The CDR3 runs to 15 residues. The CDR3 nucleotides are TGTGCCAGCAGCTTGTCCCTAGCGGGGGGGGATACGCAGTATTTT. As protein: CASSLSLAGGDTQYF.

This chain connects TRBV5-1 to TRBJ1-2; D may be TRBD1 (5 bases). Germline assignment: CDR1 SGHRS and CDR2 YFSETQ. This CDR3 comprises 15 residues. Trimming cost V 3 bases and J 2 bases, with 14 bases left between them. In DNA form, the CDR3 reads TGCGCCAGCAGCTACCTCGGACATTTAAACTATGGCTACACCTTC. It yields the protein CASSYLGHLNYGYTF.

This chain connects TRBV4-1 to TRBJ2-4; maybe TRBD1 (6 bases). With 4 bases removed from V and 3 bases from J, the gap between germline ends came to 28 bases. The CDR3 is 20 residues long. The germline V gene has CDR1 MGHRA and CDR2 YSYEKL. The CDR3 DNA is TGCGCCAGCAGCCCTTATCAAGGGACAAGGGAGCTAGGGGGCAAAAACATTCAGTACTTC. Protein sequence: CASSPYQGTRELGGKNIQYF.

This clone was observed once. The V call is TRBV11-2, the J call TRBJ1-1, with D perhaps matching TRBD1 (6 bases). The CDR3 is 16 residues long. Germline values: CDR1 SGHAT, CDR2 FQNNGV. V was clipped by 1 base and J by 2 bases, with 14 bases between them. CDR3 protein: CASSLGGGRGNTEAFF. For the CDR3, the DNA is TGTGCCAGCAGCTTAGGGGGGGGCCGAGGAAACACTGAAGCTTTCTTT. Combining the CDR3 with reference TRBV11-2 and TRBJ1-1 gives the whole variable domain EAGVAQSPRYKIIEKRQSVAFWCNPISGHATLYWYQQILGQGPKLLIQFQNNGVVDDSQLPKDRFSAERLKGVDSTLKIQPAKLEDSAVYLCASSLGGGRGNTEAFFGQGTRLTVV.

This clone was counted many times. CDR3 sequence (DNA): TGTGCCACCAGTGATCCGAGCGGGGGGGCCCGCAATGAGCAGTTCTTC. The encoded protein is CATSDPSGGARNEQFF. The gene calls are TRBV24-1 and TRBJ2-1, with 10 bases identical to TRBD2. V was clipped by 3 bases and J by 6 bases; unmatched bases: 7. Germline V gene data show CDR1 as KGHDR and CDR2 as SFDVKD. There are 16 residues in the CDR3.

The chain joins TRBV7-3 to TRBJ2-1; 8 bases align to TRBD1. V trimming: 5 bases; J trimming: 8 bases; junction bases outside the gene matches: 2. This CDR3 region has 12 residues. Germline CDR1 is SGHTA and CDR2 is FQGTGA. The CDR3 region has the DNA TGTGCCAGCAGCCCAGGGGGCGATGAGCAGTTCTTC. It codes for CASSPGGDEQFF.